Listed below are T cell receptor beta chains from one sample, sequenced in a study of monozygotic twins with inflammatory bowel disease. Reanalyzing the 5' RACE reads, TCRdb keeps one entry per CDR3 protein, without DNA. The sample table includes around 230,000 distinct CDR3 sequences. Sequencing was done on a sample of blood. These receptors were collected from a human donor with ulcerative colitis or Crohn's disease, or a healthy co-twin of an affected twin (not recorded which). CDR3s include the opening cysteine and the closing phenylalanine or tryptophan.

J,V,CDR3
TRBJ2-2,TRBV5-6,CASSFGLANGELFF
TRBJ2-1,TRBV7-6,CASSSPEGVGNEQFF
TRBJ1-5,TRBV12-3/TRBV12-4,CASTPQAFSNQPQHF
TRBJ1-1,TRBV18,CASSPRAGVGDTEAFF
TRBJ2-1,TRBV12-3/TRBV12-4,CASSFQWNEQFF
TRBJ1-2,TRBV7-9,CASSLNQGTVTF
TRBJ2-6,TRBV27,CASSPHSGANVLTF
TRBJ1-1,TRBV5-5,CASSLMSGMNTEAFF
TRBJ2-7,TRBV4-1,CASSQDRPSSYEQYF
TRBJ1-6,TRBV20-1,CSASFGDHSPLHF
TRBJ1-1,TRBV12-3/TRBV12-4,CASSFWGDMNTEAFF
TRBJ2-7,TRBV10-3,CAISESKVMGPVSEQYF
TRBJ2-5,TRBV20-1,CSARDLGQGHQETQYF
TRBJ2-1,TRBV6-2/TRBV6-3,CASSSDTWNEQFF
TRBJ2-7,TRBV12-5,CASGRDSLYYEQYF
TRBJ2-3,TRBV18,CASSPQRGSTDTQYF
TRBJ1-4,TRBV12-3/TRBV12-4,CASSFHLGEKLFF